This T cell receptor beta chain comes out of a study of OX40 agonist ivuxolimab in advanced cancers. On the study more broadly: Patients treated during dose escalation were battling hepatocellular carcinoma, melanoma, renal cell or head and neck cancer. Age averaged around 60 years (range roughly 23 to 80), and 82.7% were male. Findings of the study overall: Clonal expansion among partial responders at 0.1-3.0 mg/kg ranked near the lowest.

Only in-frame clones appear in the TCRdb table, and some are missing; sequencing was by immunoSEQ multiplex PCR. Of some 67,000 clones listed, 85% are singletons. For this clone: Its antigen is not identified.

The ends lost 3 bases at V and 2 bases at J; junction bases unmatched: 7. CDR3 length equals 15 residues. Germline lookup yields CDR1 SGHRS and CDR2 YFSETQ. The V and J genes are TRBV5-1 and TRBJ1-1; 7 bases match TRBD1. The receptor was isolated from an adult with an advanced solid tumor such as melanoma, head and neck, liver or kidney cancer. The sample here was CD4+ or CD8+ T cells sorted from blood, taken in a trial of the OX40 agonist ivuxolimab. In DNA form, the CDR3 reads TGCGCCAGCAGCTCCAGACAGGGCGGTAACACTGAAGCTTTCTTT. It encodes CASSSRQGGNTEAFF.